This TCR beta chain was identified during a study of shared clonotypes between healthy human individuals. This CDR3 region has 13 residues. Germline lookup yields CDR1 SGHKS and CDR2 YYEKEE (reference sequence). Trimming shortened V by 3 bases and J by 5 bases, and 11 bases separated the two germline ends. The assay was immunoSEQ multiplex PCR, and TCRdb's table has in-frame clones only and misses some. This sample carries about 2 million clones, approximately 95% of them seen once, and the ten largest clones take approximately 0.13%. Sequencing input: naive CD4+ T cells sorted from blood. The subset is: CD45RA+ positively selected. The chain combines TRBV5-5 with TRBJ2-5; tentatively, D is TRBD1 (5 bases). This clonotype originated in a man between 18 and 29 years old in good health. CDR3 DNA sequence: TGTGCCAGCAGCTCCACAGGCCCGGAGACCCAGTACTTC. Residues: CASSSTGPETQYF.